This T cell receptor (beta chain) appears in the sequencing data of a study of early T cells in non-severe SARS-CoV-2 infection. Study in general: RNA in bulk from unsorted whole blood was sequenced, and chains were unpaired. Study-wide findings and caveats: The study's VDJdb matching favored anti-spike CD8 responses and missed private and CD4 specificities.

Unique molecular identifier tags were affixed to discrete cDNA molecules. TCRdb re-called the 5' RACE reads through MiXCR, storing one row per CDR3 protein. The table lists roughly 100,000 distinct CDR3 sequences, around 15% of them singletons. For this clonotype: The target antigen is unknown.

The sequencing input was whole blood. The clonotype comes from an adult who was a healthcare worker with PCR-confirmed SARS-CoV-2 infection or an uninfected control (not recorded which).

The CDR3, as DNA: TGTGCCTGGAGCTCCACAGGGGTCGAGCAGTACTTC. This codes for CAWSSTGVEQYF. The chain employs TRBV30 and TRBJ2-7; TRBD1 matches 7 bases. With V trimmed by 3 bases and J by 6 bases, 5 bases remained unmatched. Germline CDR1 and CDR2: GTSNPN and SVGIG (reference sequence). The CDR3 runs 12 residues.